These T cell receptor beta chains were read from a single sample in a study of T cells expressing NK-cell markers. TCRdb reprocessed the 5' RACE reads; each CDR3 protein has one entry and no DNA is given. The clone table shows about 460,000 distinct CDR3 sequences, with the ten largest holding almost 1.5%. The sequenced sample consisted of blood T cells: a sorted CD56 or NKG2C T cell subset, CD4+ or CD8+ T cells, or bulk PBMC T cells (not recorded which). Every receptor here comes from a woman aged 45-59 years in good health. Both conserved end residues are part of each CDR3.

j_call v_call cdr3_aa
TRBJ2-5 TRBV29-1 CSVGQGRQETQYF
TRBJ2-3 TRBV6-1 CASSDRPVDTQYF
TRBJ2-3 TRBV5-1 CASSFRDPEDTQYF
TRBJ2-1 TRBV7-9 CASSLSQLGQFF
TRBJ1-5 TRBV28 CASSLGRRESGNQPQHF
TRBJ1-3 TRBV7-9 CASSPPRVGNTIYF
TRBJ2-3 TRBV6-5 CASSYGTSSDTQYF
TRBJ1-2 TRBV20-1 CSAGDRAGGYTF
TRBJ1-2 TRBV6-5 CASSKFGDAHNYGYTF
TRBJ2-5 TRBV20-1 CSASPEALQETQYF
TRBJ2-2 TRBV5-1 CASSLVRAETGELFF
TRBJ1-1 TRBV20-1 CSARSYTDTEAFF
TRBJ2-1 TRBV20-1 CSAPREASGRSEQFF
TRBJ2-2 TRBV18 CASSPQLGTGELFF
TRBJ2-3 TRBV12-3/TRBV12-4 CASRISGTSGYTQYF
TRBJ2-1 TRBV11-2 CASSLDDRGTSGRGSYNEQFF
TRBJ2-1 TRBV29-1 CSVLQGLAGVREQFF
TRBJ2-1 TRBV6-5 CASSLGLAGRSQFF
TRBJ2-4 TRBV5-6 CASSPPGSGKNIQYF
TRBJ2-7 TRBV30 CAWTLRSGRTVYEQYF
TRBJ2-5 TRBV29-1 CSVNGDAYKNTQYF
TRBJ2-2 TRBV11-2 CASRRDRGRPGELFF
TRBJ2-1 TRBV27 CASSTLPGPEQFF
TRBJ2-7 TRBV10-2 CASSPDKIFYEQYF
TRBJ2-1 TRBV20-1 CSASQTSGRDEQFF
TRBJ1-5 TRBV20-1 CSAPGTVGGPQHF
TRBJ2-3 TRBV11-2 CASKTLRLGREGHTTDTQYF
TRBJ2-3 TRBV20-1 CSVTRERTDTQYF
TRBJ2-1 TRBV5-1 CASSLSVGAYNEQFF
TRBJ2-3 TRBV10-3 CAISWETSTDTQYF
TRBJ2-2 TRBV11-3 CASSSTGVTGELFF
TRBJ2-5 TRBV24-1 CATSDLAGGTETQYF
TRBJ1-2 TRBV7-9 CASSLGRQSNGYTF
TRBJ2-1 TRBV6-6 CASSYREGLYNEQFF
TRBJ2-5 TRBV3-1 CASSQRSSQETQYF
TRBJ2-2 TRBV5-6 CASSSMGRLKTGELFF
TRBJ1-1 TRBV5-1 CASSLVGSSDTEAFF
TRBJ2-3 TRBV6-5 CASSSPGQGTDTQYF
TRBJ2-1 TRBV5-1 CASSLDALSYNEQFF
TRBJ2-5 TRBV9 CASSVAVDQETQYF
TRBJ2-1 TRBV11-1 CASSYSGRPYNEQFF
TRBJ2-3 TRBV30 CAWSRMTVEDTQYF
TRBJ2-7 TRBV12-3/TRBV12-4 CASSFPGRHEQYF
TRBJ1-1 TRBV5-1 CASSQGPVSEAFF
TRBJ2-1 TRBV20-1 CSARGPAGGVNEQFF
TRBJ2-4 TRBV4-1 CASSQDRTSGSVNIQYF
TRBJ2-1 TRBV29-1 CSVDRDRVAYNEQFF
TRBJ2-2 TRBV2 CASRETGVNTGELFF
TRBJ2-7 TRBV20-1 CSASPLVSGGYEQYF
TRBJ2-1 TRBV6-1 CASSELASSEQFF
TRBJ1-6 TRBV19 CASSMGGPLHF
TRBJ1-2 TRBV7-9 CASNPWDRGAYGYTF
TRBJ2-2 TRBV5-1 CASSLAVQGNTGELFF